Listed below are T cell receptor beta chains from one sample, sequenced in a study of cytomegalovirus exposure and HLA in healthy donors. TCRdb's table, derived via immunoSEQ multiplex PCR, lists solely in-frame clones and lacks some. The sample lists 90,000 or so clones, roughly 73% seen once, with under 5% in the top ten. The sequenced sample was PBMCs. Source of these receptors: a male donor in good health and CMV-seropositive. The CDR3 runs from the conserved cysteine through the conserved F or W. The order of the fields is D gene, clone size, J gene, V gene, CDR3 protein, CDR3 DNA. D genes are given only for firm matches. Not all rows give a size; the values are once, few, many and, for expanded clones, a class.

d_gene: NA
abundance: NA
j_gene: TRBJ2-1
v_gene: TRBV5-1
CDR3aa: CASSLAEASEEQFF
CDR3nt: TGCGCCAGCAGCTTGGCCGAGGCTAGTGAAGAGCAGTTCTTC

d_gene: TRBD1
abundance: NA
j_gene: TRBJ1-2
v_gene: TRBV2
CDR3aa: CASLNSRQGATNYGYTF
CDR3nt: TGTGCCAGCCTGAATTCACGACAGGGGGCGACTAACTATGGCTACACCTTC

d_gene: NA
abundance: once
j_gene: TRBJ1-1
v_gene: TRBV5-1
CDR3aa: CASSFRPEDTEAFF
CDR3nt: TGCGCCAGCAGCTTTAGGCCGGAGGACACTGAAGCTTTCTTT

d_gene: TRBD2
abundance: NA
j_gene: TRBJ2-5
v_gene: TRBV4-2
CDR3aa: CASSQDAIASGRAETQYF
CDR3nt: TGTGCCAGCAGCCAAGACGCGATTGCTAGCGGGAGGGCGGAGACCCAGTACTTC

d_gene: NA
abundance: NA
j_gene: TRBJ2-3
v_gene: TRBV7-2
CDR3aa: CASSLQGRAQYF
CDR3nt: TGTGCCAGCAGCCTGCAGGGAAGGGCGCAGTATTTT

d_gene: TRBD1
abundance: NA
j_gene: TRBJ1-5
v_gene: TRBV6-5
CDR3aa: CASRPRTGSNQPQHF
CDR3nt: TGTGCCAGCAGACCCCGGACAGGGAGCAATCAGCCCCAGCATTTT

d_gene: NA
abundance: NA
j_gene: TRBJ1-2
v_gene: TRBV4-1
CDR3aa: CASSQLRSAANYGYTF
CDR3nt: TGCGCCAGCAGCCAACTTCGATCGGCGGCTAACTATGGCTACACCTTC

d_gene: NA
abundance: NA
j_gene: TRBJ2-1
v_gene: TRBV9
CDR3aa: CASSAAGPNNNEQFF
CDR3nt: TGTGCCAGCAGCGCCGCGGGACCCAATAACAATGAGCAGTTCTTC

d_gene: TRBD1
abundance: NA
j_gene: TRBJ2-3
v_gene: TRBV11-2
CDR3aa: CASSSRDRGTDTQYF
CDR3nt: TGTGCCAGCAGCTCCCGGGACAGGGGGACAGATACGCAGTATTTT

d_gene: TRBD2
abundance: NA
j_gene: TRBJ2-7
v_gene: TRBV7-2
CDR3aa: CASSPPGLAGEQYF
CDR3nt: TGTGCCAGCAGTCCTCCGGGACTAGCGGGAGAGCAGTACTTC

d_gene: NA
abundance: NA
j_gene: TRBJ2-3
v_gene: TRBV5-8
CDR3aa: CASNYLAVESSDTQYF
CDR3nt: TGTGCCAGCAATTACTTAGCGGTAGAGTCTTCAGATACGCAGTATTTT

d_gene: TRBD1
abundance: NA
j_gene: TRBJ1-5
v_gene: TRBV10-2
CDR3aa: CANLGPGQGLYSNQPQHF
CDR3nt: TGCGCCAACCTCGGACCGGGACAGGGACTATATAGCAATCAGCCCCAGCATTTT

d_gene: NA
abundance: few
j_gene: TRBJ2-1
v_gene: TRBV7-9
CDR3aa: CASSLPRGNEQFF
CDR3nt: TGTGCCAGCAGCCTCCCCCGGGGGAATGAGCAGTTCTTC

d_gene: NA
abundance: NA
j_gene: TRBJ2-7
v_gene: TRBV19
CDR3aa: CASSGDITYEQYF
CDR3nt: TGTGCCAGTAGCGGGGACATCACCTACGAGCAGTACTTC

d_gene: TRBD1
abundance: few
j_gene: TRBJ2-7
v_gene: TRBV6-1
CDR3aa: CASSEDPDRAEQYF
CDR3nt: TGTGCCAGCAGTGAAGACCCAGACAGGGCCGAGCAGTACTTC

d_gene: TRBD2
abundance: NA
j_gene: TRBJ2-7
v_gene: TRBV10-2
CDR3aa: CASSDPGLAGVEQYF
CDR3nt: TGCGCCAGCAGTGACCCGGGACTAGCGGGAGTCGAGCAGTACTTC

d_gene: NA
abundance: NA
j_gene: TRBJ2-7
v_gene: TRBV30
CDR3aa: CGAQADYEQYF
CDR3nt: TGTGGGGCACAGGCGGACTACGAGCAGTACTTC

d_gene: TRBD2
abundance: NA
j_gene: TRBJ2-1
v_gene: TRBV11-1
CDR3aa: CASSTGLAGRTEQFF
CDR3nt: TGTGCCAGCAGCACGGGACTAGCGGGAAGGACTGAGCAGTTCTTC

d_gene: TRBD1
abundance: few
j_gene: TRBJ2-6
v_gene: TRBV7-9
CDR3aa: CSSSSDRGSSGANVLTF
CDR3nt: TGTTCCAGCAGCTCTGACAGGGGGAGCTCTGGGGCCAACGTCCTGACTTTC

d_gene: NA
abundance: NA
j_gene: TRBJ1-4
v_gene: TRBV19
CDR3aa: CASSSTGSNEKLFF
CDR3nt: TGTGCCAGTAGTTCTACAGGGTCCAATGAAAAACTGTTTTTT

d_gene: NA
abundance: once
j_gene: TRBJ2-1
v_gene: TRBV5-1
CDR3aa: CASSPRAPAPSSYNEQFF
CDR3nt: TGCGCCAGCAGCCCGAGGGCCCCGGCCCCATCTTCATACAATGAGCAGTTCTTC

d_gene: TRBD2
abundance: NA
j_gene: TRBJ2-3
v_gene: TRBV5-1
CDR3aa: CASSKGLAGSIFADTQYF
CDR3nt: TGCGCCAGCAGCAAGGGACTAGCGGGAAGCATTTTTGCAGATACGCAGTATTTT

d_gene: TRBD2
abundance: NA
j_gene: TRBJ2-3
v_gene: TRBV6-4
CDR3aa: CASGDSGGTTDTQYF
CDR3nt: TGTGCCAGCGGCGATAGCGGGGGTACGACAGATACGCAGTATTTT

d_gene: TRBD2
abundance: NA
j_gene: TRBJ2-1
v_gene: TRBV19
CDR3aa: CASSPTSGPYNEQFF
CDR3nt: TGTGCCAGTAGCCCGACTAGCGGGCCCTACAATGAGCAGTTCTTC

d_gene: TRBD1
abundance: once
j_gene: TRBJ1-1
v_gene: TRBV5-4
CDR3aa: CASSLGAGGYTEAFF
CDR3nt: TGTGCCAGCAGCTTGGGAGCAGGGGGGTACACTGAAGCTTTCTTT

d_gene: NA
abundance: NA
j_gene: TRBJ2-2
v_gene: TRBV27
CDR3aa: CASSLWQDGELFF
CDR3nt: TGTGCCAGCAGTTTATGGCAGGACGGGGAGCTGTTTTTT

d_gene: NA
abundance: few
j_gene: TRBJ1-1
v_gene: TRBV6-5
CDR3aa: CASRSDRNTEAFF
CDR3nt: TGTGCCAGCAGATCCGACAGAAACACTGAAGCTTTCTTT

d_gene: TRBD1
abundance: NA
j_gene: TRBJ1-5
v_gene: TRBV4-1
CDR3aa: CASSQQGQGNQPQHF
CDR3nt: TGCGCCAGCAGCCAGCAGGGACAGGGAAATCAGCCCCAGCATTTT

d_gene: TRBD1
abundance: NA
j_gene: TRBJ1-5
v_gene: TRBV19
CDR3aa: CASSPLPGTVPNQPQHF
CDR3nt: TGTGCCAGTAGCCCGCTCCCCGGGACAGTACCCAATCAGCCCCAGCATTTT

d_gene: TRBD1
abundance: NA
j_gene: TRBJ1-6
v_gene: TRBV19
CDR3aa: CASSIWTGDNSPLHF
CDR3nt: TGTGCCAGTAGTATTTGGACAGGGGATAATTCACCCCTCCACTTT

d_gene: NA
abundance: NA
j_gene: TRBJ1-1
v_gene: TRBV28
CDR3aa: CASSPLGLNTEAFF
CDR3nt: TGTGCCAGCAGTCCGCTCGGACTAAACACTGAAGCTTTCTTT

d_gene: NA
abundance: NA
j_gene: TRBJ2-7
v_gene: TRBV5-4
CDR3aa: CASSFLAGSYEQYF
CDR3nt: TGTGCCAGCAGCTTTCTTGCGGGATCGTACGAGCAGTACTTC

d_gene: NA
abundance: NA
j_gene: TRBJ2-1
v_gene: TRBV18
CDR3aa: CASSGISGTASYNEQFF
CDR3nt: TGTGCCAGCTCGGGGATTTCCGGGACTGCCTCCTACAATGAGCAGTTCTTC

d_gene: TRBD2
abundance: few
j_gene: TRBJ2-6
v_gene: TRBV5-1
CDR3aa: CASSLGGGSGANVLTF
CDR3nt: TGCGCCAGCAGCTTGGGCGGGGGGTCTGGGGCCAACGTCCTGACTTTC